Each of the 18 T cell receptor beta chains below was sequenced from the same sample in a study of shared clonotypes between healthy human individuals. Repertoires were generated with immunoSEQ multiplex PCR, while TCRdb's copy carries only in-frame clones and drops some. The sample has millions of clones, just over 90% seen once. Sequencing used naive CD4+ T cells sorted from blood. Noted subset: CD45RA+ positively selected. The receptors here all came from a man aged 18 to 29 in good health.

The chain links TRBV9 to TRBJ2-3, with 11 positions matching TRBD2. The CDR3 sequence is 16 residues long. V lost 0 bases, J lost 4 bases, and 4 bases stayed unmatched. Germline-derived CDR1 and CDR2 are SGDLS and YYNGEE. The CDR3 nucleotides read TGTGCCAGCAGCGTAGGGGCTAGCGGGAGGCCAGATACGCAGTATTTT. This gives the protein CASSVGASGRPDTQYF. The full variable domain, rest sourced from reference TRBV9 and TRBJ2-3, is DSGVTQTPKHLITATGQRVTLRCSPRSGDLSVYWYQQSLDQGLQFLIQYYNGEERAKGNILERFSAQQFPDLHSELNLSSLELGDSALYFCASSVGASGRPDTQYFGPGTRLTVL.

The chain combines TRBV6-5 with TRBJ1-6; TRBD1 agrees at 9 bases. Germline values: CDR1 MNHEY, CDR2 SVGAGI. The junction had 7 bases not matched to a gene; V was cut back by 4 bases and J by 9 bases. CDR3 length: 15 residues. The CDR3 reads CASSSRDREISPLHF. CDR3 bases: TGTGCCAGCAGTTCCCGGGACAGGGAGATTTCACCCCTCCACTTT.

The chain couples TRBV28 to TRBJ2-5; D is undetermined. With 4 bases removed from V and 4 bases from J, the gap between germline ends came to 10 bases. This CDR3 comprises 13 residues. Germline assignment: CDR1 MDHEN and CDR2 SYDVKM. CDR3: CASSSFPRETQYF. In nucleotides, the CDR3 is TGTGCCAGCAGTTCCTTTCCCAGAGAGACCCAGTACTTC. The full variable domain, in which reference TRBV28 and TRBJ2-5 provide the parts outside the CDR3, is DVKVTQSSRYLVKRTGEKVFLECVQDMDHENMFWYRQDPGLGLRLIYFSYDVKMKEKGDIPEGYSVSREKKERFSLILESASTNQTSMYLCASSSFPRETQYFGPGTRLLVL.

In DNA form, the CDR3 reads TGTGCCAGCAGCCTTTTAGGGGCTGGCATGAACGGTGGAGAGACCCAGTACTTC. It is translated as CASSLLGAGMNGGETQYF. This rearrangement joins TRBV9 to TRBJ2-5; D is possibly TRBD1 (5 bases). Germline CDR1 reads SGDLS; CDR2 reads YYNGEE. CDR3 length equals 18 residues. V shed 4 bases and J shed 4 bases, with 26 bases lying between them.

For this clone: Other DNA sequences in the sample encode the same CDR3. The chain links TRBV6-5 to TRBJ1-5, with 10 bases aligning to TRBD1. CDR1 and CDR2 (germline): MNHEY, SVGAGI. The CDR3 is made up of 14 amino acids. Trimming at V came to 8 bases and at J to 3 bases, leaving 4 bases not matched to a gene. CDR3 coding DNA: TGTGCCAGCTCGACAGGGGGCCCCAATCAGCCCCAGCATTTT. Residues: CASSTGGPNQPQHF.

The rearrangement links TRBV6-7 to TRBJ2-7; D is undetermined. TRBV6-7 is known as an ORF, though its function is uncertain. The CDR3 covers 16 residues. The germline V and J ends were trimmed by 0 bases and 4 bases, with 16 bases remaining between them. The CDR3 bases are TGTGCCAGCAGTTACTCTCCCATTTACCGTTGGTACGAGCAGTACTTC. Translated, it gives CASSYSPIYRWYEQYF.

This rearrangement joins TRBV5-4 to TRBJ1-1; no reliable D call. This CDR3 spans 14 amino acids. Germline lookup yields CDR1 SGHNT and CDR2 YYREEE (reference sequence). V was cut by 3 bases and J by 8 bases, with 17 bases left in between. The CDR3 DNA reads TGTGCCAGCAGCTCGGCCATAGGAGGAAGAGAAGCTTTCTTT. Translating it yields CASSSAIGGREAFF.

Of note for this clone: Other DNA sequences in this sample translate to the same CDR3. CDR3: CASSPGNEQFF. DNA of the CDR3: TGTGCCAGCTCACCGGGAAATGAGCAGTTCTTC. The chain carries TRBV18 and TRBJ2-1; D ambiguous. This CDR3 is 11 amino acids long. The V end was cut by 3 bases, the J end by 7 bases, with 4 bases between. Germline V gene lookup returns CDR1 KGHSH and CDR2 LQKENI. Complete variable domain (other parts from reference TRBV18 and TRBJ2-1): NAGVMQNPRHLVRRRGQEARLRCSPMKGHSHVYWYRQLPEEGLKFMVYLQKENIIDESGMPKERFSAEFPKEGPSILRIQQVVRGDSAAYFCASSPGNEQFFGPGTRLTVL.

In regard to this clone: Other DNA variants within this sample encode the same CDR3. The chain recombines TRBV19 with TRBJ1-1; 9 bases fit TRBD1. CDR3 length: 14 amino acids. V shed 5 bases and J 5 bases; nucleotides not matched to a gene: 6. The germline gives CDR1 LNHDA, CDR2 SQIVND (reference sequence). CDR3 sequence (DNA): TGTGCCAGTAGTTTACAGGGGGCAAGGACTGAAGCTTTCTTT. Protein sequence: CASSLQGARTEAFF.

DNA of the CDR3: TGCAGCGTAGGACAGGCTAGCACAGATACGCAGTATTTT. Amino acid sequence: CSVGQASTDTQYF. The rearrangement joins TRBV29-1 to TRBJ2-3, with TRBD1 identical over 7 bases. The CDR3 length is 13 residues. Trimming took 6 bases from V and 0 from J; bases not matched to a gene: 3. CDR1 is SQVTM, CDR2 ANQGSEA, per germline.

The chain employs TRBV29-1 and TRBJ2-1; possible D gene TRBD2, 6 bases. The V gene lost 3 bases and the J gene lost 4 bases, with 10 bases spanning the gap. In germline, CDR1 is SQVTM, CDR2 ANQGSEA. The CDR3 is 13 residues long. The CDR3 nucleotides are TGCAGCGTTGACCGCGGGATTTACAATGAGCAGTTCTTC. Translating gives CSVDRGIYNEQFF.

This chain connects TRBV5-1 to TRBJ2-7, with 11 bases matching TRBD1. Trimming took 4 bases from V and 6 from J; bases not matched to a gene: 9. Germline V gives CDR1 SGHRS, CDR2 YFSETQ. CDR3 size: 15 residues. In nucleotides, the CDR3 is TGCGCCAGCAGCGCCGGGACAGGGGGTGGCGGCGAGCAGTACTTC. Its protein product is CASSAGTGGGGEQYF.

The chain combines TRBV7-2 with TRBJ1-1, with a weak D call TRBD1 (6 bases). CDR3 size: 13 residues. Germline CDR1 SGHTA, CDR2 FQGNSA. Trimming pared 5 bases from V and 9 bases from J, leaving 16 bases between. CDR3: CASSPLGGRQAFF. In nucleotides, the CDR3 is TGTGCCAGCAGCCCCTTGGGGGGGCGGCAAGCTTTCTTT.

This clone appeared once. The rearrangement links TRBV4-1 to TRBJ1-4, with a possible D match to TRBD1 (5 bases). The CDR3 is 14 residues long. Germline loops: CDR1 MGHRA, CDR2 YSYEKL. V was trimmed by 4 bases and J by 5 bases, leaving 11 bases between them. The CDR3 sequence: CASSPGGINEKLFF. In nucleotides, the CDR3 is TGCGCCAGCAGCCCCGGGGGGATAAATGAAAAACTGTTTTTT.

Remarks on this clone: Other nucleotide sequences from this sample produce the same CDR3. V and J are TRBV5-6 and TRBJ1-3; no clear D. This CDR3 spans 15 amino acids. The germline V and J ends were trimmed by 2 bases and 0 bases, with 9 bases remaining between them. Looked up from germline, CDR1 is SGHDT and CDR2 is YYEEEE. As DNA, the CDR3 is TGTGCCAGCAGCTTAGGGCGAAGCTCTGGAAACACCATATATTTT. Its translation: CASSLGRSSGNTIYF. Full variable domain (rest looked up from reference TRBV5-6 and TRBJ1-3): DAGVTQSPTHLIKTRGQQVTLRCSPKSGHDTVSWYQQALGQGPQFIFQYYEEEERQRGNFPDRFSGHQFPNYSSELNVNALLLGDSALYLCASSLGRSSGNTIYFGEGSWLTVV.

V gene TRBV9 combines with J gene TRBJ2-5, with 10 positions matching TRBD2. With V trimmed by 2 bases and J by 1 base, 5 bases remained unmatched. The germline V gene encodes CDR1 SGDLS and CDR2 YYNGEE. The CDR3 is 16 residues long. The CDR3 region is CASSVLAGGLQETQYF. CDR3 coding DNA: TGTGCCAGCAGCGTCTTAGCGGGGGGCCTCCAAGAGACCCAGTACTTC.

As to this clone: Other DNA sequences in this specimen translate into the identical CDR3. The chain combines TRBV2 with TRBJ2-7; the match to TRBD2 covers 7 bases. V lost 6 bases, J lost 0 bases, and 5 bases stayed unmatched. Per germline, CDR1 SNHLY and CDR2 FYNNEI. CDR3 size: 14 residues. CDR3 in DNA: TGTGCCAGCAGAGGGAGGGGCCACTCCTACGAGCAGTACTTC. Amino acids: CASRGRGHSYEQYF.

The J gene is TRBJ2-3, the V gene TRBV10-3; 7 bases map to TRBD1. Germline CDR1 and CDR2: ENHRY and SYGVKD. CDR3 length: 15 residues. V trimming: 6 bases; J trimming: 2 bases; junction bases outside the gene matches: 8. The CDR3 protein is CAISEQGIITDTQYF. The CDR3 bases are TGTGCCATCAGCGAACAGGGGATAATCACAGATACGCAGTATTTT.